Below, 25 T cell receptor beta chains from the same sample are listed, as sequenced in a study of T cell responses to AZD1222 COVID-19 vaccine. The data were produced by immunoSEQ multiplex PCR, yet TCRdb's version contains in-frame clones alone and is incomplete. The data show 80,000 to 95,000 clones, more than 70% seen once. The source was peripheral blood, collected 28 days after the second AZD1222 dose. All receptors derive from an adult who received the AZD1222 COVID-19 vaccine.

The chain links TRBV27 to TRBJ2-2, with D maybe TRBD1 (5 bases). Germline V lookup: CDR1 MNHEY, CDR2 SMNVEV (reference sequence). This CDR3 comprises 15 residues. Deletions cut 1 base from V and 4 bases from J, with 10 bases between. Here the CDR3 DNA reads TGTGCCAGCAGTTTATGGGGCTCCTCCACCGGGGAGCTGTTTTTT. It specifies CASSLWGSSTGELFF.

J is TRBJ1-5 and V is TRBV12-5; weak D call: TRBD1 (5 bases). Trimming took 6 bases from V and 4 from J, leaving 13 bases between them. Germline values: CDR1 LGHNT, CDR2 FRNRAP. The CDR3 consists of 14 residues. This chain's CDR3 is CASGISGGNQPQHF. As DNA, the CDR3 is TGTGCTAGTGGCATAAGCGGGGGGAATCAGCCCCAGCATTTT. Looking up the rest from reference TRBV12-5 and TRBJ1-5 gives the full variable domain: DARVTQTPRHKVTEMGQEVTMRCQPILGHNTVFWYRQTMMQGLELLAYFRNRAPLDDSGMPKDRFSAEMPDATLATLKIQPSEPRDSAVYFCASGISGGNQPQHFGDGTRLSIL.

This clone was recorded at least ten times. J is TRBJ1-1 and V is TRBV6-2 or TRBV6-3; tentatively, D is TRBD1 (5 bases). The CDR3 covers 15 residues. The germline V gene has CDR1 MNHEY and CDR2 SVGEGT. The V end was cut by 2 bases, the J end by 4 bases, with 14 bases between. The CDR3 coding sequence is TGTGCCAGCAGTTACCCTAGGGGTCTCGGCACTGAAGCTTTCTTT. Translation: CASSYPRGLGTEAFF.

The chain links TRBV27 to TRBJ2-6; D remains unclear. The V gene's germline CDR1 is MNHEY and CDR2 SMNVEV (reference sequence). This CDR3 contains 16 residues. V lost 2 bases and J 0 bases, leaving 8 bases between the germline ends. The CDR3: CASSLMGYSGANVLTF. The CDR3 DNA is TGTGCCAGCAGTTTAATGGGATACTCTGGGGCCAACGTCCTGACTTTC.

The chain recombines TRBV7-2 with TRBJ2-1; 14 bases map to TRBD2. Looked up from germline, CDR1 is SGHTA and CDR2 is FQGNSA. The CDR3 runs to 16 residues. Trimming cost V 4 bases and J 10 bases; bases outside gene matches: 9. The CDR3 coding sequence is TGTGCCAGCAGCTCGTTACCGGGACTAGCGGGAGTAGAGCAGTTCTTC. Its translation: CASSSLPGLAGVEQFF.

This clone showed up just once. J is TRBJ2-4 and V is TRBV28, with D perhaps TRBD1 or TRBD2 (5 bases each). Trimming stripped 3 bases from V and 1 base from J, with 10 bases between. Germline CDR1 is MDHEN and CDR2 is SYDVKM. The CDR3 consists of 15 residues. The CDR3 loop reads CASSLLGEAKNIQYF. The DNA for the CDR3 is TGTGCCAGCAGTTTGTTGGGGGAGGCCAAAAACATTCAGTACTTC.

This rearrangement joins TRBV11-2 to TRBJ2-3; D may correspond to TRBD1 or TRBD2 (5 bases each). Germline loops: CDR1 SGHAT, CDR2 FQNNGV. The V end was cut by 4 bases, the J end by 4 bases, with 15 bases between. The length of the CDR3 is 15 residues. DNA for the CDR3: TGTGCCAGCAGCTCCTTCGGGGACGCCGCAGATACGCAGTATTTT. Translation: CASSSFGDAADTQYF. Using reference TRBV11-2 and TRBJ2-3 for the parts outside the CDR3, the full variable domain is EAGVAQSPRYKIIEKRQSVAFWCNPISGHATLYWYQQILGQGPKLLIQFQNNGVVDDSQLPKDRFSAERLKGVDSTLKIQPAKLEDSAVYLCASSSFGDAADTQYFGPGTRLTVL.

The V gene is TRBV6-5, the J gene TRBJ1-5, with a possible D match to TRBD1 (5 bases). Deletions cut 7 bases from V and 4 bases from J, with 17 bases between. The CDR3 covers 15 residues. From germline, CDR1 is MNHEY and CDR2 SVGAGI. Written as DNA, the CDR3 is TGTGCCAGCATGGCGGGACGGGTTCTGAATCAGCCCCAGCATTTT. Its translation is CASMAGRVLNQPQHF.

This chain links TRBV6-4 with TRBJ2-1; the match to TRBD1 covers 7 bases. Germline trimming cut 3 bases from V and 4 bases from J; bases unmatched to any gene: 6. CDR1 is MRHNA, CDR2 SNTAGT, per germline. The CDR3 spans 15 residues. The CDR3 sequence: CASSEFQGEYNEQFF. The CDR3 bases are TGTGCCAGCAGTGAATTCCAGGGGGAATACAATGAGCAGTTCTTC.

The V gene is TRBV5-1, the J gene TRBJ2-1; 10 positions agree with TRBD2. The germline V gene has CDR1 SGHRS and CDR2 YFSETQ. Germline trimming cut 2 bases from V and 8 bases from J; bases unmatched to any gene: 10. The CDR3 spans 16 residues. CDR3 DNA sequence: TGCGCCAGCAGCTTTGAACTAGCGGGGAGGGTCGATGAGCAGTTCTTC. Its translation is CASSFELAGRVDEQFF.

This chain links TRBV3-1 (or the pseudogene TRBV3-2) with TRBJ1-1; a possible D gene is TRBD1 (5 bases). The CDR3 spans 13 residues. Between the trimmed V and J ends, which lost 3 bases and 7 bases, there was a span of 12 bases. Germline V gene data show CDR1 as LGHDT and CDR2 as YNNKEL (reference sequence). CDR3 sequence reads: CASSHGHSLEAFF. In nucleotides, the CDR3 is TGTGCCAGCAGCCACGGACACAGCCTTGAAGCTTTCTTT.

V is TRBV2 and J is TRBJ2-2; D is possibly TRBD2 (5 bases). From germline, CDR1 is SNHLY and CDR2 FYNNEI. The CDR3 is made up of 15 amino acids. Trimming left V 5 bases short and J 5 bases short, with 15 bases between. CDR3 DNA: TGTGCCAGCAGTTTTACGAAACTAGGGACCGGGGAGCTGTTTTTT. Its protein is CASSFTKLGTGELFF.

The CDR3 coding sequence is TGTGCCAGCAGCCAGTCCGGGATCCAAGAGACCCAGTACTTC. This translates into CASSQSGIQETQYF. V and J are TRBV4-2 and TRBJ2-5, with a weak D call TRBD2 (5 bases). This CDR3 comprises 14 residues. V lost 3 bases, J lost 1 base, and 9 bases lay in between. Germline CDR1 is LGHNA and CDR2 is YNFKEQ.

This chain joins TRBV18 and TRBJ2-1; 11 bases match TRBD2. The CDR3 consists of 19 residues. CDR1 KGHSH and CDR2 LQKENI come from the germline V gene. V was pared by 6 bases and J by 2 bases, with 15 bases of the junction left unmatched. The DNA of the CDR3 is TGTGCCAGCTCTCGAAGGACGGCGACTAGCGGGACGACCTACAATGAGCAGTTCTTC. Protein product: CASSRRTATSGTTYNEQFF.

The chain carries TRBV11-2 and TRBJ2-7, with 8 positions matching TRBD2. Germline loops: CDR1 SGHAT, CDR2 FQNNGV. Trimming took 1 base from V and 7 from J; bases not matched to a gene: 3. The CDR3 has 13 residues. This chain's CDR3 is CASSLAGGWEQYF. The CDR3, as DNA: TGTGCCAGCAGCTTAGCGGGAGGGTGGGAGCAGTACTTC.

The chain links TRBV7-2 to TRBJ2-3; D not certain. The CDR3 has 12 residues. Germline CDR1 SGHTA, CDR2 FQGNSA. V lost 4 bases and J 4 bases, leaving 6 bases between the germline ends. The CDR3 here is CASSSAPDTQYF. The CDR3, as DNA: TGTGCCAGCAGCTCGGCCCCAGATACGCAGTATTTT.

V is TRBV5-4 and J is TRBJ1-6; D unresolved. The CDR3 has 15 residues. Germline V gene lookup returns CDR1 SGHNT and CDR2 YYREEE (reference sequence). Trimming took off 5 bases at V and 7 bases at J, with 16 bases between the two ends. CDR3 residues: CASSRLGIGNSPLHF. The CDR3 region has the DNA TGTGCCAGCAGTCGGTTGGGGATAGGCAATTCACCCCTCCACTTT.

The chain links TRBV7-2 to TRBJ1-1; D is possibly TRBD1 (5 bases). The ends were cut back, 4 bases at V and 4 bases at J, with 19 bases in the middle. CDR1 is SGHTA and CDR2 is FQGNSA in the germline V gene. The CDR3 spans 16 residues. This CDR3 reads CASSSQGLEVGTEAFF. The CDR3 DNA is TGTGCCAGCAGCTCCCAGGGACTAGAAGTGGGCACTGAAGCTTTCTTT.

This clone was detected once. The DNA for the CDR3 is TGCGCCAGCAGCCTCGGGACTAGCGGGAGCTACGAGCAGTACTTC. Translating gives CASSLGTSGSYEQYF. The V gene is TRBV4-1, the J gene TRBJ2-7, with 14 bases identical to TRBD2. V gave up 4 bases and J gave up 3 bases; unmatched junction bases: 2. Germline lookup yields CDR1 MGHRA and CDR2 YSYEKL. The CDR3 extends over 15 amino acids.

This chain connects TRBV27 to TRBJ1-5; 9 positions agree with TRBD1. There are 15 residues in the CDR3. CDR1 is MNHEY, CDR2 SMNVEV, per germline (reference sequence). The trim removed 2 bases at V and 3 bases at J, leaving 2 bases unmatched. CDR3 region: CASSLRTGDNQPQHF. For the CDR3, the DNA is TGTGCCAGCAGTTTACGGACAGGGGACAATCAGCCCCAGCATTTT.

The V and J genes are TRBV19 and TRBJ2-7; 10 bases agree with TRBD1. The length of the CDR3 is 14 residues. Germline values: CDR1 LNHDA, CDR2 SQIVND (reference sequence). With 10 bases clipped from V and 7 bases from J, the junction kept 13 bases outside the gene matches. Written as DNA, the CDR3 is TGTGCCACTACAGAGACAGGGGGCGCAAGAGAGCAGTACTTC. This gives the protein CATTETGGAREQYF.

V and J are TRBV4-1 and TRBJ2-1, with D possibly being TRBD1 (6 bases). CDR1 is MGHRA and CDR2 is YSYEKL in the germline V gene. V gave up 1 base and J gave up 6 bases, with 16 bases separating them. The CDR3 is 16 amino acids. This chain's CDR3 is CASSQATGPKANEQFF. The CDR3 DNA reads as TGCGCCAGCAGCCAAGCTACAGGGCCCAAGGCCAATGAGCAGTTCTTC.

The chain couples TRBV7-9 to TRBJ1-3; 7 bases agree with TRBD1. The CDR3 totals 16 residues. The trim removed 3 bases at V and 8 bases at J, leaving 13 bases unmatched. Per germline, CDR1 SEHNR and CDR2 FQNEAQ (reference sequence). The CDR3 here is CASSFPPTGTGDTIYF. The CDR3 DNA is TGTGCCAGCAGCTTCCCTCCGACAGGGACGGGGGACACCATATATTTT.

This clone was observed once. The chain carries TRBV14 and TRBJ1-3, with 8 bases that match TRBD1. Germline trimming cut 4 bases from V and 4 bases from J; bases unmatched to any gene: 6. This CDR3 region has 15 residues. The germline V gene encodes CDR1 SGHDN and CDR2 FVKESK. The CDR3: CASSPQGAGGNTIYF. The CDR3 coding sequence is TGTGCCAGCAGCCCCCAGGGGGCAGGGGGAAACACCATATATTTT.

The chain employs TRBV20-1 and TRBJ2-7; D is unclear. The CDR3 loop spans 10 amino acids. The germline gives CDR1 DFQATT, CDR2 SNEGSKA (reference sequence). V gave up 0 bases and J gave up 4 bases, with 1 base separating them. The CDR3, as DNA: TGCAGTGCTAGAGAGTACGAGCAGTACTTC. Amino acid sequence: CSAREYEQYF.